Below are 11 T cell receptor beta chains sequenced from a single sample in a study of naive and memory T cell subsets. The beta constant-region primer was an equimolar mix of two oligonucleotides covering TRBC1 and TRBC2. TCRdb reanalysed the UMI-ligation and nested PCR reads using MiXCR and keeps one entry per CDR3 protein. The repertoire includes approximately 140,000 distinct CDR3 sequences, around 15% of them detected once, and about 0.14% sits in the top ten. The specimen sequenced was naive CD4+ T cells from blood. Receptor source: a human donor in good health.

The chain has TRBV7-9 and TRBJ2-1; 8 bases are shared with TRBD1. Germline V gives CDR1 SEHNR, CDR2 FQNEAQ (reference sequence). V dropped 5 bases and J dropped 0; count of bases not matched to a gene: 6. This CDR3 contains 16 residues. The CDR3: CASSILTGGSYNEQFF. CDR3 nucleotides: TGTGCCAGCAGCATCCTAACAGGGGGCTCCTACAATGAGCAGTTCTTC.

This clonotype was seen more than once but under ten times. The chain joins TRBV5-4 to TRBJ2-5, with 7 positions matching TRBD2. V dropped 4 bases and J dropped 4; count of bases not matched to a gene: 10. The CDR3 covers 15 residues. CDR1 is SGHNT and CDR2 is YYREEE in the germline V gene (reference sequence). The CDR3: CASSPPGGRAETQYF. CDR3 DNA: TGTGCCAGCAGCCCCCCCGGAGGGAGGGCAGAGACCCAGTACTTC.

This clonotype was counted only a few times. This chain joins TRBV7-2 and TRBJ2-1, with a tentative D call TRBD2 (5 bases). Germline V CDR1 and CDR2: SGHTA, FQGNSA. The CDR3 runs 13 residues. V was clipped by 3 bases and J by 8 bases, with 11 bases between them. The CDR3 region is CASSFSPRDEQFF. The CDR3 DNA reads TGTGCCAGCAGCTTTTCCCCGCGGGATGAGCAGTTCTTC.

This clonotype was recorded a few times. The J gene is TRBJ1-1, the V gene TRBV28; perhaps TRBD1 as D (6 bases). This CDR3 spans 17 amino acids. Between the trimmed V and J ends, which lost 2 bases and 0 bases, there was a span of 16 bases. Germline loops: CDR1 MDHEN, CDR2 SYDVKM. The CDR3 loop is CASSLRGAGALNTEAFF. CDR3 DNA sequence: TGTGCCAGCAGTTTACGGGGGGCCGGGGCTTTGAACACTGAAGCTTTCTTT.

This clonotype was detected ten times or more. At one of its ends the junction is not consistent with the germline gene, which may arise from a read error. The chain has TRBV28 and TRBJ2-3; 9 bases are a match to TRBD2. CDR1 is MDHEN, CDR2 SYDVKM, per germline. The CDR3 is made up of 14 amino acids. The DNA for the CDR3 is TGTGCCAGCAGTTTAAGGGGGACTAGCAACTTGTTGAATTTT. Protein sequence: CASSLRGTSNLLNF.

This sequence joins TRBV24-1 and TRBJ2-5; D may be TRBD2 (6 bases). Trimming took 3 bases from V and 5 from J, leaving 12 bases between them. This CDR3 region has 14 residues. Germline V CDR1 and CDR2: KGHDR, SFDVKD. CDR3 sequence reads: CATSDRTTLETQYF. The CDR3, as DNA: TGTGCCACCAGTGATAGGACTACCTTGGAGACCCAGTACTTC.

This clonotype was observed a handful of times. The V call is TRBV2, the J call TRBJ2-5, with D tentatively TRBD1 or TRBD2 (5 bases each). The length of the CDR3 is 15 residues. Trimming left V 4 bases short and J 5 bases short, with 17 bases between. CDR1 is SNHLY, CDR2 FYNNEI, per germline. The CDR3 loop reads CASSGLGPQWETQYF. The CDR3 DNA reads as TGTGCCAGCAGTGGCCTGGGACCCCAGTGGGAGACCCAGTACTTC.

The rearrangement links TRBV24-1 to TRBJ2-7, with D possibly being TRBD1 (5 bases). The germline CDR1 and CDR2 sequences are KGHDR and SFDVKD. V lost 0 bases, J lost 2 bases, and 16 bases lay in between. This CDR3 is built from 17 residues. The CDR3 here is CATSDLLPETGTYEQYF. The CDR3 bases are TGTGCCACCAGTGATTTGTTGCCGGAAACAGGTACCTACGAGCAGTACTTC.

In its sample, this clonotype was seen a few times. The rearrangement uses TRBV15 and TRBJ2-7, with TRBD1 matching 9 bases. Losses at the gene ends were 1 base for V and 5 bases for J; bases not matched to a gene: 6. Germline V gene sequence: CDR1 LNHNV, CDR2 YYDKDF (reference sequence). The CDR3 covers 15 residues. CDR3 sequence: CATSRGRDRDHEQYF. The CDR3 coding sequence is TGTGCCACCAGCAGAGGCCGGGACAGGGACCACGAGCAGTACTTC.

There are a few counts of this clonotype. CDR3 protein: CASSQLRDSNTDTQYF. In DNA, the CDR3 is TGTGCCAGCAGCCAACTCCGGGACTCCAACACAGATACGCAGTATTTT. V gene TRBV14 combines with J gene TRBJ2-3, with D maybe TRBD2 (6 bases). CDR1 and CDR2 from the germline V gene are SGHDN and FVKESK. The CDR3 covers 16 residues. Trimming cost V 2 bases and J 2 bases, with 14 bases left between them.

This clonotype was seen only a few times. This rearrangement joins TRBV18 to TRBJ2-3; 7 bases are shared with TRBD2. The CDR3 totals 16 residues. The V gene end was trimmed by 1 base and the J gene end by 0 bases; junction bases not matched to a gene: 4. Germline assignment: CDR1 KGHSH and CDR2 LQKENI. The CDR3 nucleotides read TGTGCCAGCTCACCACGGGAGGGCCGGAGCACAGATACGCAGTATTTT. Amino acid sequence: CASSPREGRSTDTQYF.